This TCR beta chain was recorded in a study of identical twins. General study points: A lower insertion count was a feature of abundant cord blood beta clonotypes, with no such feature in memory repertoires. Models came in too low on out-of-frame TCR alpha sharing in monozygotic twins.

The CDR3 consists of 15 residues. V dropped 0 bases and J dropped 10; count of bases not matched to a gene: 7. CDR1 is MRHNA, CDR2 SNTAGT, per germline. As concerns this clonotype: Its antigen is unidentified.

Each donor (without exception) was a healthy Caucasian. A universal primer site was incorporated via template switching, and the cDNA contained unique molecular identifiers. MiXCR, run by TCRdb on the 5' RACE reads, gives a single entry per CDR3 protein. The sample consists of roughly 240,000 distinct CDR3 sequences, roughly 7% of them appearing once. The same data also contributed to another study, on yellow fever vaccine responses in identical twins.

The sequencing input was memory (CD45RO+) T cells sorted from blood. The sequence was collected from a woman aged 18-29 years in good health. This rearrangement joins TRBV6-4 to TRBJ2-1; 9 nucleotides line up with TRBD2. As DNA, the CDR3 is TGTGCCAGCAGTGACTCGGGCGGGGGGGCTGGAGAGCAGTTCTTC. It yields the protein CASSDSGGGAGEQFF.